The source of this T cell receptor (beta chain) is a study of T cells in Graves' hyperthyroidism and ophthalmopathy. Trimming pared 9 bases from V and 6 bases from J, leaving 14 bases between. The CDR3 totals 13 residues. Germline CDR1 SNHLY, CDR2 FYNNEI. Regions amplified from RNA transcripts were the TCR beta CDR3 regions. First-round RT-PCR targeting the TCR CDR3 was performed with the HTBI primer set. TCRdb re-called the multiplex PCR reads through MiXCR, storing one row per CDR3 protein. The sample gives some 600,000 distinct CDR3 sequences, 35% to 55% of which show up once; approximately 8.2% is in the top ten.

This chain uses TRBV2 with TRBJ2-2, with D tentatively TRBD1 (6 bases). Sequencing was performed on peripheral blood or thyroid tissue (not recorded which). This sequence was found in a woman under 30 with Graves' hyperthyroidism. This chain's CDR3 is CARTGLYPGELFF. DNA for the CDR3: TGTGCCAGAACAGGGCTTTACCCCGGGGAGCTGTTTTTT.